This is a list of T cell receptor beta chains from one sample in a study of blood T cell repertoires in COVID-19. Produced via immunoSEQ multiplex PCR; TCRdb's table is partial and in-frame only. The sample lists 150,000 or so clones; about 86% were seen once. The sequenced material came from peripheral blood. The receptors here all came from a woman aged 55-75 years with acute or convalescent COVID-19. The conserved cysteine and the conserved F or W are not part of the CDR3 here.

V gene	J gene	CDR3 protein
TRBV6-5	TRBJ2-1	ASGTSRVAYNEQF
TRBV7-8	TRBJ1-1	ASSLAHSDTEAF
TRBV4-3	TRBJ2-7	ASSIRTGEKQY
TRBV7-6	TRBJ1-3	ASSSIGGAPSGNTIY
TRBV13	TRBJ2-3	ASSLGTSGGAYTQY
TRBV3-1/TRBV3-2	TRBJ1-5	ASSQDLQGGQPQH
TRBV18	TRBJ1-1	ASSPAGETPLGNTEAF
TRBV30	TRBJ2-3	AWGRSTDTQY
TRBV14	TRBJ2-7	ASSQDPSGTSGDYEQY
TRBV27	TRBJ1-6	ASSFAVNNSPLH
TRBV5-4	TRBJ1-2	ASSFQDSNGYT
TRBV6-5	TRBJ1-3	ASSPGANTIY
TRBV7-2	TRBJ2-5	ASSLAFQETQY
TRBV7-9	TRBJ2-1	ASSFRAGGNEQF
TRBV27	TRBJ2-3	ASSLWGGPTDTQY
TRBV11-3	TRBJ2-5	ASSSRGLAQETQY
TRBV5-4	TRBJ2-5	ASSSRTGIVQETQY
TRBV6-5	TRBJ2-3	ASSRGRDSDTQY
TRBV6-5	TRBJ1-4	ASRQGGEKLF
TRBV19	TRBJ2-1	ASSIDLGANEQF
TRBV28	TRBJ2-1	ASIRLAGVNEQF
TRBV6-2/TRBV6-3	TRBJ2-2	ASSYWLRGETTGELF
TRBV5-1	TRBJ2-7	ASSFRRGLDEQY
TRBV5-1	TRBJ2-7	ASSIGTGGEQY
TRBV28	TRBJ1-2	ASRRDRNYGYT
TRBV5-1	TRBJ1-6	ASSLDREGSPLH
TRBV4-2	TRBJ1-1	ASSQGVRGTEAF
TRBV6-5	TRBJ2-1	ASSHLAASYNEQF
TRBV19	TRBJ1-5	ASSRDRGRRNQPQH
TRBV7-8	TRBJ2-2	ASSRQGARVLSTGELF
TRBV5-3	TRBJ2-3	ARSFDYLAPAGVAQY
TRBV19	TRBJ1-1	ASSIVGGGNTEAF